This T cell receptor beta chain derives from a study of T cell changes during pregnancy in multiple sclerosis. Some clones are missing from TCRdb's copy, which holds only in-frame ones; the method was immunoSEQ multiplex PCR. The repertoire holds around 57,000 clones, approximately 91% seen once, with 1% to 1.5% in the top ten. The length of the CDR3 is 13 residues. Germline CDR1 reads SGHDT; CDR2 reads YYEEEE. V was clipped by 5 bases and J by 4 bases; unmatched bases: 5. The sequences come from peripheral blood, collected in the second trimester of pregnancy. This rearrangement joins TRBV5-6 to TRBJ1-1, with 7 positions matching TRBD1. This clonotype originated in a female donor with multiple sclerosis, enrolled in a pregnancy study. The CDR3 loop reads CASRRDRVTEAFF. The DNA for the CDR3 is TGTGCCAGCAGACGTGACAGGGTCACTGAAGCTTTCTTT.